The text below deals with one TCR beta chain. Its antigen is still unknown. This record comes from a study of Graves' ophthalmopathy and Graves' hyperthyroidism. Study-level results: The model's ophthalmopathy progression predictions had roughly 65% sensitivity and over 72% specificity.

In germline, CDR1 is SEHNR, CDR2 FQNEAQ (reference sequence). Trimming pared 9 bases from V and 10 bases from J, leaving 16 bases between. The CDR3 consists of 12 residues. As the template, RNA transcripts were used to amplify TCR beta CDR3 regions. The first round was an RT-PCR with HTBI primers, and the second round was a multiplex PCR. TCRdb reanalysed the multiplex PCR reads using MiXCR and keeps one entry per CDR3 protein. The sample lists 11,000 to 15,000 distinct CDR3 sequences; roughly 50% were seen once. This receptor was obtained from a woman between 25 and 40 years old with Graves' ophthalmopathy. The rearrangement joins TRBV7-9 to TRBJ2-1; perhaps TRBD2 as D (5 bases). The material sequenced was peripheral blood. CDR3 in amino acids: CASSPGPGEQFF. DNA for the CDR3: TGTGCCAGTAGTCCAGGTCCGGGGGAGCAGTTCTTC.